Following are 28 T cell receptor beta chains from one sample sequenced in a study of identical twins. One entry per CDR3 protein, called by TCRdb with MiXCR from the 5' RACE reads. The sample records some 1,700,000 distinct CDR3 sequences, roughly 35% being singletons. Specimen: cord blood. The receptors were gathered from a newborn girl in good health.

This clonotype showed up many times. V usage is TRBV3-1 and J usage is TRBJ2-5; D unclear. The CDR3 runs to 10 residues. Germline V gene data show CDR1 as LGHDT and CDR2 as YNNKEL (reference sequence). The V end lost 10 bases, the J end lost 5 bases, and 8 bases lay between the germline ends. CDR3 sequence reads: CAISQETQYF. The DNA for the CDR3 is TGTGCCATCTCCCAGGAGACCCAGTACTTC.

The chain couples TRBV20-1 to TRBJ2-1; 8 bases align to TRBD2. Per the germline V gene, CDR1 is DFQATT and CDR2 is SNEGSKA (reference sequence). V lost 6 bases and J lost 7; bases outside the gene matches: 11. The CDR3 sequence is 14 residues long. The CDR3 region is CSAESGTRLNEQFF. The CDR3 DNA reads as TGCAGTGCCGAGTCCGGGACTAGGCTAAATGAGCAGTTCTTC.

The sample holds a few counts of this clonotype. V gene TRBV24-1 combines with J gene TRBJ2-7; D perhaps matches TRBD2 (5 bases). This CDR3 is 15 amino acids long. CDR1 and CDR2 (germline): KGHDR, SFDVKD. V lost 4 bases and J lost 1, with 13 bases in between. This CDR3 reads CATSEGRTWSYEQYF. The CDR3 bases are TGTGCCACCAGTGAAGGGAGAACGTGGTCCTACGAGCAGTACTTC.

This clonotype was seen more than once but under ten times. The rearrangement links TRBV6-6 to TRBJ2-7, with D perhaps matching TRBD1 (5 bases). Germline loops: CDR1 MNHNY, CDR2 SVGAGI (reference sequence). This CDR3 has 16 residues. The V end was cut by 6 bases, the J end by 3 bases, with 21 bases between. The CDR3 spells CASRSSQGPQVYEQYF. CDR3 DNA sequence: TGTGCCAGCAGGAGTTCGCAGGGCCCTCAAGTCTACGAGCAGTACTTC.

The chain uses TRBV2 and TRBJ2-7; D possibly uses TRBD1 or TRBD2 (5 bases each). This CDR3 contains 16 residues. CDR1 and CDR2 (germline): SNHLY, FYNNEI. The V end lost 7 bases, the J end lost 0 bases, and 19 bases lay between the germline ends. This CDR3 reads CASTGIGGSYSYEQYF. The CDR3 DNA follows: TGTGCCAGCACCGGAATTGGGGGATCGTACTCCTACGAGCAGTACTTC.

This clonotype was recorded a few times. The chain uses TRBV3-1 and TRBJ1-2; no firm D call. CDR3 length: 15 residues. V lost 0 bases to trimming and J lost 3 bases, with 11 bases between them. Germline V CDR1 and CDR2: LGHDT, YNNKEL (reference sequence). The CDR3 loop is CASSQDQGWYYGYTF. CDR3 bases: TGTGCCAGCAGCCAAGATCAAGGGTGGTACTATGGCTACACCTTC.

With respect to this clonotype: A junction boundary mismatches the germline segment, possibly from a read error. The gene calls are TRBV4-2 and TRBJ2-3; D uncertain. The V gene's germline CDR1 is LGHNA and CDR2 YNFKEQ. This CDR3 region has 12 residues. CDR3 DNA sequence: TGTGCCAGCAGTACGAGCATAGATACGCAGTATTTT. As protein: CASSTSIDTQYF.

This chain links TRBV29-1 with TRBJ1-2, with D possibly matching TRBD1 (6 bases). CDR3 length: 14 amino acids. Trimming pared 5 bases from V and 3 bases from J, leaving 16 bases between. Germline loops: CDR1 SQVTM, CDR2 ANQGSEA. The CDR3 region has the DNA TGCAGCGTTACGACAGGAGCGACGGACTATGGCTACACCTTC. It encodes CSVTTGATDYGYTF.

This clonotype has only a few counts. The chain joins TRBV7-9 to TRBJ1-2; D may be TRBD1 (5 bases). The V end lost 4 bases, the J end lost 7 bases, and 10 bases lay between the germline ends. CDR1 SEHNR and CDR2 FQNEAQ come from the germline V gene (reference sequence). The CDR3 runs to 12 residues. CDR3 bases: TGTGCCAGCAGCTCACCCCAGGGTGGCTACACCTTC. Translation gives CASSSPQGGYTF.

The rearrangement links TRBV20-1 to TRBJ1-2, with D unclear. V was cut by 3 bases and J by 0 bases, with 11 bases left in between. This CDR3 comprises 14 residues. The germline CDR1 and CDR2 sequences are DFQATT and SNEGSKA (reference sequence). The CDR3 here is CSASRGLANYGYTF. CDR3 in DNA: TGCAGTGCTAGCCGTGGCTTAGCTAACTATGGCTACACCTTC.

In this sample, this clonotype turned up many times. The CDR3 sequence is CSVLGRGSLTDTQYF. The CDR3 nucleotides read TGCAGCGTCTTAGGGCGGGGGAGTCTCACAGATACGCAGTATTTT. This sequence joins TRBV29-1 and TRBJ2-3, with TRBD2 matching over 7 bases. CDR3 size: 15 residues. CDR1 and CDR2 from the germline V gene are SQVTM and ANQGSEA. J gave up 2 bases and V 6 bases, and 11 bases lay outside the gene matches.

V usage is TRBV10-3 and J usage is TRBJ2-3; a possible D gene is TRBD2 (5 bases). The V and J ends lost 6 bases and 2 bases respectively, with 15 bases between them. The CDR3 has 15 residues. In germline, CDR1 is ENHRY, CDR2 SYGVKD. DNA for the CDR3: TGTGCCATCAGAGCCTCAGGCGGGTACACAGATACGCAGTATTTT. It specifies CAIRASGGYTDTQYF.

This clonotype was detected ten times or more. This chain joins TRBV27 and TRBJ2-3, with D tentatively TRBD1 (6 bases). V dropped 2 bases and J dropped 6 bases, with 12 bases sitting between them. This CDR3 is built from 14 residues. Germline V gives CDR1 MNHEY, CDR2 SMNVEV (reference sequence). The CDR3 DNA follows: TGTGCCAGCAGTTTAGCACAGGGAGCTGATACGCAGTATTTT. This encodes CASSLAQGADTQYF.

As for this clonotype: A much larger clone sits a single nucleotide away, making a read error possible. The chain links TRBV10-3 to TRBJ2-6; a possible D gene is TRBD1 (5 bases). This CDR3 contains 14 residues. Germline assignment: CDR1 ENHRY and CDR2 SYGVKD. CDR3 DNA: TGTGCCATCGGTGAATTCTCTGGGGCCAACGCCCTGACTTTC. Translating it yields CAIGEFSGANALTF.

The rearrangement links TRBV19 to TRBJ2-1; 9 bases match TRBD2. CDR1 and CDR2 (germline): LNHDA, SQIVND (reference sequence). With 0 bases clipped from V and 6 bases from J, the junction kept 6 bases outside the gene matches. The CDR3 has 16 amino acids. The CDR3 sequence is CASSIDAAGGPNEQFF. CDR3 nucleotide sequence: TGTGCCAGTAGTATAGATGCCGCGGGAGGGCCCAATGAGCAGTTCTTC.

As to this clonotype: The junction shows a germline mismatch at one end, possibly a read error. The chain recombines TRBV20-1 with TRBJ1-2; 7 bases agree with TRBD1. The germline V gene has CDR1 DFQATT and CDR2 SNEGSKA (reference sequence). CDR3 length equals 13 residues. The DNA of the CDR3 is TGCAGTGCTAGGGCGGGACAGAACTATGGCCACACCTTC. Residues: CSARAGQNYGHTF.

The rearrangement joins TRBV6-6 to TRBJ1-5; a weak D match, TRBD1 (6 bases). This CDR3 has 15 residues. The V gene lost 6 bases and the J gene lost 4 bases, with 16 bases spanning the gap. Germline V gives CDR1 MNHNY, CDR2 SVGAGI (reference sequence). The CDR3 sequence is CASSEGDVFNQPQHF. The CDR3 DNA reads as TGTGCCAGCAGCGAGGGGGACGTTTTTAATCAGCCCCAGCATTTT.

V is TRBV20-1 and J is TRBJ2-7; tentative D call: TRBD1 (6 bases). The CDR3 has 14 amino acids. V was shortened by 5 bases and J by 2 bases, with 16 bases between the two germline ends. Germline-derived CDR1 and CDR2 are DFQATT and SNEGSKA (reference sequence). For the CDR3, the DNA is TGCAGTGCTCCGCCCCGACAGGCTCCCTACGAGCAGTACTTC. Translated: CSAPPRQAPYEQYF.

This sequence joins TRBV27 and TRBJ2-7, with a tentative D call TRBD1 (5 bases). Trimming stripped 2 bases from V and 3 bases from J, with 11 bases between. The CDR3 length is 14 residues. Per the germline V gene, CDR1 is MNHEY and CDR2 is SMNVEV (reference sequence). CDR3 region: CASSLAGQVYEQYF. The CDR3 DNA is TGTGCCAGCAGTTTAGCCGGACAAGTCTACGAGCAGTACTTC.

This clonotype has just a few counts. This chain joins TRBV6-2 or TRBV6-3 and TRBJ1-2, with D maybe TRBD1 (5 bases). The CDR3 extends over 12 amino acids. In germline, CDR1 is MNHEY, CDR2 SVGEGT. Between the trimmed V and J ends, which lost 7 bases and 5 bases, there was a span of 11 bases. CDR3 in amino acids: CASKRGTYGYTF. CDR3 nucleotides: TGTGCCAGCAAACGGGGGACGTATGGCTACACCTTC.

This clonotype showed up just a few times. The chain uses TRBV4-1 and TRBJ2-1; 7 bases fit TRBD2. V gave up 3 bases and J gave up 2 bases; unmatched junction bases: 7. Germline-derived CDR1 and CDR2 are MGHRA and YSYEKL. CDR3 length: 16 residues. CDR3 in amino acids: CASSHFRREPYNEQFF. The CDR3 coding sequence is TGCGCCAGCAGCCATTTCCGGCGGGAGCCCTACAATGAGCAGTTCTTC.

As concerns this clonotype: The junction differs from germline at one of its ends, possibly a read error. The gene calls are TRBV10-3 and TRBJ1-2; a weak D match, TRBD1 (5 bases). CDR3 length: 13 amino acids. The germline gives CDR1 ENHRY, CDR2 SYGVKD. The CDR3 here is CAISGDPDYGCTF. CDR3 nucleotide sequence: TGTGCCATCAGTGGGGACCCTGACTATGGCTGCACCTTC.

The chain joins TRBV20-1 to TRBJ2-4; no firm D call. This CDR3 has 11 residues. The V end lost 0 bases, the J end lost 15 bases, and 12 bases lay between the germline ends. Germline V gene sequence: CDR1 DFQATT, CDR2 SNEGSKA (reference sequence). The CDR3, as DNA: TGCAGTGCTAGAGATTTGGCTCGGATGTACTTC. Translated: CSARDLARMYF.

The genes are TRBV20-1 and TRBJ1-5, with 9 bases lining up with TRBD1. The CDR3 runs to 17 residues. Germline V gene data show CDR1 as DFQATT and CDR2 as SNEGSKA (reference sequence). The J segment lost 6 bases and the V segment lost 5 bases, leaving 17 bases of the junction unmatched. CDR3 nucleotide sequence: TGCAGTGCTGGACAACGGCGGGGACAGGGATCATTTCAGCCCCAGCATTTT. This codes for CSAGQRRGQGSFQPQHF.

This clonotype was counted at least ten times. This rearrangement joins TRBV27 to TRBJ2-3, with 8 nucleotides matching TRBD1. The CDR3 has 16 amino acids. The germline V gene has CDR1 MNHEY and CDR2 SMNVEV (reference sequence). J gave up 3 bases and V 8 bases, and 13 bases lay outside the gene matches. CDR3 nucleotides: TGTGCCAGCCGAGACCGATCAGGGGGCAGGACAGATACGCAGTATTTT. Its protein product is CASRDRSGGRTDTQYF.

V gene TRBV6-6 combines with J gene TRBJ2-7, with 12 bases aligning to TRBD2. In germline, CDR1 is MNHNY, CDR2 SVGAGI (reference sequence). The CDR3 spans 17 residues. The trim removed 2 bases at V and 7 bases at J, leaving 12 bases unmatched. The chain's CDR3 is CASSYGLPSGRADEQYF. The CDR3 nucleotides are TGTGCCAGCAGTTACGGACTCCCTAGCGGGAGGGCCGATGAGCAGTACTTC.

This clonotype was recorded at least ten times. The chain carries TRBV29-1 and TRBJ1-2; D unclear. Trimming pared 4 bases from V and 8 bases from J, leaving 11 bases between. CDR3 length: 11 amino acids. In germline, CDR1 is SQVTM, CDR2 ANQGSEA. CDR3 nucleotide sequence: TGCAGCGTTGGCGTCTATCTCGGCTACACCTTC. This translates into CSVGVYLGYTF.

The chain links TRBV6-1 to TRBJ1-3; the D is unclear. Germline V gene data show CDR1 as MNHNS and CDR2 as SASEGT. V lost 6 bases, J lost 0 bases, and 12 bases lay in between. This CDR3 has 15 amino acids. The CDR3 loop is CASSERPFSGNTIYF. In DNA, the CDR3 is TGTGCCAGCAGCGAGCGACCCTTCTCTGGAAACACCATATATTTT.